This TCR beta chain was sequenced in a study of cytomegalovirus exposure and HLA in healthy donors. Study results and limitations: Earlier results showed most TCR beta V segments being productive about 87% or about 30% of the time. It was confirmed in vitro that a few of the CMV-associated chains were specific for CMV antigens.

The germline V gene encodes CDR1 SGHAT and CDR2 FQNNGV. The CDR3 length is 16 residues. Deletions cut 2 bases from V and 2 bases from J, with 14 bases between. Remarks on this clone: Antigen: not known.

The PCR used 60 Vbeta and 13 Jbeta primers. Repertoires were generated with immunoSEQ multiplex PCR, while TCRdb's copy carries only in-frame clones and drops some. This repertoire includes tens of thousands of clones. The genes are TRBV11-2 and TRBJ2-3; weak D call: TRBD2 (6 bases). The specimen was PBMCs. The receptor's source is a woman aged 40 to 50 in good health and CMV-seronegative. The CDR3 region is CASSLSPRGHTDTQYF. In DNA form, the CDR3 reads TGTGCCAGCAGCTTATCCCCGCGGGGCCACACAGATACGCAGTATTTT.